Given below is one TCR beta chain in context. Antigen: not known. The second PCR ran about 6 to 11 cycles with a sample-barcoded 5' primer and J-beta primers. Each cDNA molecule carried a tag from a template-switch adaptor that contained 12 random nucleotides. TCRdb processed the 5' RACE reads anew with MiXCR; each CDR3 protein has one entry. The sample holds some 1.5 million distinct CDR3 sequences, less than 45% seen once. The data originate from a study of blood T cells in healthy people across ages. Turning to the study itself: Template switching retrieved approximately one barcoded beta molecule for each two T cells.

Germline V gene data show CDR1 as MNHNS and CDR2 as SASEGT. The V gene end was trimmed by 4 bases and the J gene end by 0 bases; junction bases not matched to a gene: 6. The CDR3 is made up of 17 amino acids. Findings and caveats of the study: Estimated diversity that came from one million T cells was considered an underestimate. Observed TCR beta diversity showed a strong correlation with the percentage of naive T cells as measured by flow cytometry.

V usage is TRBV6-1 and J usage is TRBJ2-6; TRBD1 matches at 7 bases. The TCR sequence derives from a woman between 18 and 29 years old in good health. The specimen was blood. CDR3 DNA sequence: TGTGCCAGCAGTGGACAGGGTTCTGTCTCTGGGGCCAACGTCCTGACTTTC. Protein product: CASSGQGSVSGANVLTF.